These T cell receptor beta chains were read from a single sample in a study of CD8+ T cells in alopecia areata. TCRdb keeps only in-frame clones here, not all; method: immunoSEQ multiplex PCR. The sample holds fewer than 150,000 clones, roughly four fifths seen once. The sequencing used CD8+ T cells sorted from blood, collected at week 4, from a patient treated with tofacitinib. The source of these receptors is a human donor with alopecia areata. Both conserved end residues are part of each CDR3. The D gene is left open where the match is weak. A clone size is listed for some rows: how often the clone was seen (once, few, many), or a class if it is expanded.

>.|TRBV29-1|TRBJ2-3|.
CSAPSRQGTDTQYF
TGCAGCGCCCCAAGTCGACAGGGCACAGATACGCAGTATTTT
>.|TRBV10-3|TRBJ2-7|TRBD1
CAIGDRGYEQYF
TGTGCCATCGGGGACAGGGGTTACGAGCAGTACTTC
>.|TRBV29-1|TRBJ2-7|TRBD2
CSVGIAGVHEQYF
TGCAGCGTTGGAATAGCGGGGGTCCACGAGCAGTACTTC
>.|TRBV5-6|TRBJ2-7|.
CASTSGEGPYEQYF
TGTGCCAGCACCTCGGGCGAGGGCCCCTACGAGCAGTACTTC
>once|TRBV18|TRBJ1-4|.
CASSPLRDSNEKLFF
TGTGCCAGCTCACCCCTCAGGGACTCTAATGAAAAACTGTTTTTT
>.|TRBV5-1|TRBJ1-5|.
CASSLATNQPQHF
TGCGCCAGCAGCTTGGCGACCAATCAGCCCCAGCATTTT
>.|TRBV19|TRBJ1-1|.
CASIVGNTEAFF
TGTGCCAGTATCGTAGGGAACACTGAAGCTTTCTTT
>.|TRBV9|TRBJ2-1|.
CASSVENEQFF
TGTGCCAGCAGCGTGGAGAATGAGCAGTTCTTC
>.|TRBV6-5|TRBJ1-1|.
CASSPRPGGTEAFF
TGTGCCAGCAGCCCCCGGCCCGGGGGAACTGAAGCTTTCTTT
>.|TRBV5-4|TRBJ2-7|TRBD1
CASSPSGQGASYEQYF
TGTGCCAGCAGCCCTTCGGGACAGGGGGCGTCCTACGAGCAGTACTTC
>.|TRBV4-1|TRBJ1-4|.
CASSQDPQTREKLFF
TGCGCCAGCAGCCAAGATCCACAAACTAGGGAAAAACTGTTTTTT
>once|TRBV7-9|TRBJ2-5|TRBD1
CASSPGQGAKETQYF
TGTGCCAGCAGCCCTGGACAGGGGGCGAAAGAGACCCAGTACTTC
>.|TRBV23-1|TRBJ2-7|TRBD2
CASRRLAATPYEQYF
TGCGCCAGCAGAAGACTAGCGGCAACACCTTACGAGCAGTACTTC
>.|TRBV10-3|TRBJ2-2|TRBD2
CAIRSRSSGGPRTGELFF
TGTGCCATTCGGTCGAGGTCTAGCGGGGGGCCACGCACCGGGGAGCTGTTTTTT
>.|TRBV11-2|TRBJ2-7|.
CASSPQGTEQYF
TGTGCCAGCAGCCCACAGGGTACCGAGCAGTACTTC
>.|TRBV6-6|TRBJ1-1|TRBD1
CASRRDRHEAFF
TGTGCCAGCAGAAGGGACAGACATGAAGCTTTCTTT
>.|TRBV27|TRBJ2-3|.
CASSLAAAYTQYF
TGTGCCAGCAGTTTAGCGGCAGCTTATACGCAGTATTTT
>once|TRBV5-6|TRBJ1-2|.
CASSSPLPRGYTF
TGTGCCAGCAGCTCCCCTCTCCCCCGAGGCTACACCTTC
>once|TRBV5-1|TRBJ2-3|.
CASSLPPTDTQYF
TGCGCCAGCAGCTTGCCACCCACAGATACGCAGTATTTT
>.|TRBV2|TRBJ2-1|.
CANFRSHQNNEQFF
TGTGCCAATTTCAGGTCCCATCAGAACAATGAGCAGTTCTTC
>.|TRBV27|TRBJ2-5|.
CASIDGETQYF
TGTGCCAGCATCGACGGGGAGACCCAGTACTTC
>.|TRBV29-1|TRBJ1-2|TRBD1
CSVAVSGGEEGYTF
TGCAGCGTTGCGGTATCAGGGGGCGAGGAGGGCTACACCTTC
>few|TRBV12-5|TRBJ2-1|TRBD1
CASGAGQGVYNEQFF
TGTGCTAGTGGAGCGGGACAGGGGGTTTACAATGAGCAGTTCTTC
>.|TRBV29-1|TRBJ2-7|.
CSYLGGYSYEQYF
TGCAGCTACCTGGGGGGTTATAGCTACGAGCAGTACTTC
>.|TRBV19|TRBJ1-4|.
CASSKIRTTNEKLFF
TGTGCCAGTAGTAAGATAAGAACAACTAATGAAAAACTGTTTTTT
>.|TRBV7-2|TRBJ2-7|.
CASSLAPLANKGYEQYF
TGTGCCAGCAGCTTAGCGCCCCTAGCAAATAAGGGCTACGAGCAGTACTTC
>few|TRBV7-2|TRBJ2-5|TRBD1
CASSSGTGKETQYF
TGTGCCAGCAGCTCGGGGACAGGGAAAGAGACCCAGTACTTC
>.|TRBV10-3|TRBJ2-5|TRBD2
CAIRPRGTPRETQYF
TGTGCCATCAGGCCGCGGGGGACTCCAAGAGAGACCCAGTACTTC